Listed below are T cell receptor beta chains from one sample, sequenced in a study of T cells in Graves' hyperthyroidism and ophthalmopathy. TCRdb used MiXCR to reprocess the multiplex PCR reads, holding one entry per CDR3 protein. Among about 380,000 distinct CDR3 sequences listed, approximately 12% were seen once. The sample comprised blood. Receptors were obtained from a man aged 25 to 40 with Graves' hyperthyroidism that later progressed to Graves' ophthalmopathy. The CDR3 runs from the conserved cysteine through the conserved F or W. The order of the fields is V gene, J gene, clone size, D gene, CDR3 protein, CDR3 DNA. The D gene is left open where the match is weak. Clone size is shown for a subset of rows, as once, few, many or a class of expanded clone.

v_call: TRBV5-5; j_call: TRBJ2-1; clone_size: few; d_call: .; cdr3_aa: CASSPRDYNEQFF; cdr3_nt: TGTGCCAGCAGCCCCCGGGACTACAATGAGCAGTTCTTC
v_call: TRBV5-1; j_call: TRBJ2-2; clone_size: .; d_call: .; cdr3_aa: CASSLDSTPTGELFF; cdr3_nt: TGCGCCAGCAGCTTGGATTCAACCCCCACCGGGGAGCTGTTTTTT
v_call: TRBV7-9; j_call: TRBJ1-1; clone_size: many; d_call: TRBD1; cdr3_aa: CASSLRQGGNTEAFF; cdr3_nt: TGTGCCAGCAGCTTACGACAGGGAGGGAACACTGAAGCTTTCTTT
v_call: TRBV10-2; j_call: TRBJ2-7; clone_size: few; d_call: TRBD1; cdr3_aa: CASSDGLGTGQYEQYF; cdr3_nt: TGCGCCAGCAGTGACGGTCTCGGGACAGGGCAATACGAGCAGTACTTC
v_call: TRBV28; j_call: TRBJ2-3; clone_size: many; d_call: .; cdr3_aa: CASSLYRDLTDTQYF; cdr3_nt: TGTGCCAGCAGTTTATACAGGGACCTCACAGATACGCAGTATTTT
v_call: TRBV11-2; j_call: TRBJ1-3; clone_size: many; d_call: .; cdr3_aa: CASSLDRAGNTIYF; cdr3_nt: TGTGCCAGCAGCTTAGACAGGGCTGGAAACACCATATATTTT
v_call: TRBV19; j_call: TRBJ1-1; clone_size: many; d_call: .; cdr3_aa: CASSKQHASNTEAFF; cdr3_nt: TGTGCCAGTAGTAAACAACACGCTTCGAACACTGAAGCTTTCTTT
v_call: TRBV15; j_call: TRBJ2-7; clone_size: few; d_call: .; cdr3_aa: CATSRGGSYEQYF; cdr3_nt: TGTGCCACCAGCAGAGGCGGATCCTACGAGCAGTACTTC
v_call: TRBV6-5; j_call: TRBJ1-2; clone_size: .; d_call: .; cdr3_aa: CASSYSAAHGYTF; cdr3_nt: TGTGCCAGCAGTTACTCGGCAGCTCATGGCTACACCTTC
v_call: TRBV5-1; j_call: TRBJ2-1; clone_size: few; d_call: TRBD1; cdr3_aa: CASSDRGESNEQFF; cdr3_nt: TGCGCCAGCTCCGACAGGGGCGAATCAAATGAGCAGTTCTTC
v_call: TRBV7-9; j_call: TRBJ2-4; clone_size: many; d_call: TRBD1; cdr3_aa: CASSSGQVKNIQYF; cdr3_nt: TGTGCCAGCAGCTCGGGACAGGTTAAAAACATTCAGTACTTC
v_call: TRBV2; j_call: TRBJ2-7; clone_size: many; d_call: .; cdr3_aa: CASSEYLGGAYYEQYF; cdr3_nt: TGTGCCAGCAGTGAATATCTCGGGGGAGCCTACTACGAGCAGTACTTC
v_call: TRBV20-1; j_call: TRBJ2-3; clone_size: .; d_call: .; cdr3_aa: CSAGGTDTQYF; cdr3_nt: TGCAGTGCTGGGGGGACAGATACGCAGTATTTT
v_call: TRBV12-3/TRBV12-4; j_call: TRBJ1-3; clone_size: few; d_call: .; cdr3_aa: CASRPTGSSGNTIYF; cdr3_nt: TGTGCCAGCAGACCCACAGGTAGCTCTGGAAACACCATATATTTT
v_call: TRBV24-1; j_call: TRBJ1-2; clone_size: few; d_call: .; cdr3_aa: CATSDYPGTFYTF; cdr3_nt: TGTGCCACCAGTGATTACCCAGGGACATTCTACACCTTC
v_call: TRBV3-1; j_call: TRBJ1-5; clone_size: many; d_call: .; cdr3_aa: CASSQGSPQGNQPQHF; cdr3_nt: TGTGCCAGCAGCCAAGGGTCCCCTCAGGGCAATCAGCCCCAGCATTTT
v_call: TRBV2; j_call: TRBJ2-2; clone_size: many; d_call: .; cdr3_aa: CASRKDRPNTGELFF; cdr3_nt: TGTGCCAGCAGAAAAGACAGGCCGAACACCGGGGAGCTGTTTTTT
v_call: TRBV11-3; j_call: TRBJ1-1; clone_size: many; d_call: .; cdr3_aa: CASSLGSTKQNTEAFF; cdr3_nt: TGTGCCAGCAGCTTAGGTTCGACAAAACAGAACACTGAAGCTTTCTTT
v_call: TRBV28; j_call: TRBJ2-6; clone_size: many; d_call: .; cdr3_aa: CASSLFATGANVLTF; cdr3_nt: TGTGCCAGCAGTTTATTTGCTACTGGGGCCAACGTCCTGACTTTC
v_call: TRBV24-1; j_call: TRBJ1-2; clone_size: many; d_call: TRBD1; cdr3_aa: CATSEPGQGGGYTF; cdr3_nt: TGTGCCACCAGTGAACCGGGACAGGGAGGTGGCTACACCTTC
v_call: TRBV20-1; j_call: TRBJ1-5; clone_size: many; d_call: .; cdr3_aa: CSARDLRDSNQPQHF; cdr3_nt: TGCAGTGCTAGAGATTTACGGGACAGCAATCAGCCCCAGCATTTT
v_call: TRBV7-9; j_call: TRBJ2-2; clone_size: many; d_call: TRBD1; cdr3_aa: CASTPGQGNGELFF; cdr3_nt: TGTGCCAGCACTCCGGGACAGGGGAACGGGGAGCTGTTTTTT
v_call: TRBV19; j_call: TRBJ2-1; clone_size: few; d_call: .; cdr3_aa: CASSPQQFF; cdr3_nt: TGTGCCAGTAGTCCTCAGCAGTTCTTC
v_call: TRBV5-1; j_call: TRBJ2-7; clone_size: many; d_call: TRBD2; cdr3_aa: CASSRRLAGFSYEQYF; cdr3_nt: TGCGCCAGCAGTCGAAGGCTAGCGGGGTTCTCCTACGAGCAGTACTTC
v_call: TRBV11-3; j_call: TRBJ2-5; clone_size: few; d_call: .; cdr3_aa: CASRRGAGMGETQYF; cdr3_nt: TGTGCCAGCAGGCGTGGGGCAGGGATGGGAGAGACCCAGTACTTC
v_call: TRBV7-3; j_call: TRBJ2-2; clone_size: many; d_call: .; cdr3_aa: CASSLTYCRRRGTGELFF; cdr3_nt: TGTGCCAGCAGCTTAACGTATTGCAGGCGGCGCGGTACCGGGGAGCTGTTTTTT
v_call: TRBV6-1; j_call: TRBJ2-3; clone_size: .; d_call: TRBD1; cdr3_aa: CASSRGQGAGDTQYF; cdr3_nt: TGTGCCAGCAGCCGGGGACAGGGGGCTGGAGATACGCAGTATTTT
v_call: TRBV7-9; j_call: TRBJ2-5; clone_size: many; d_call: TRBD2; cdr3_aa: CASLKRGGVRETQYF; cdr3_nt: TGTGCCAGCTTAAAGCGGGGGGGCGTTCGGGAGACCCAGTACTTC
v_call: TRBV12-5; j_call: TRBJ2-1; clone_size: many; d_call: TRBD1; cdr3_aa: CASGSGQGAGSYNEQFF; cdr3_nt: TGTGCTAGTGGTTCTGGTCAGGGGGCGGGCTCCTACAATGAGCAGTTCTTC
v_call: TRBV28; j_call: TRBJ1-5; clone_size: many; d_call: .; cdr3_aa: CASKEGGADQPQHF; cdr3_nt: TGTGCCAGCAAGGAAGGGGGGGCTGATCAGCCCCAGCATTTT
v_call: TRBV27; j_call: TRBJ1-1; clone_size: few; d_call: .; cdr3_aa: CASSPAPGGGNTEAFF; cdr3_nt: TGTGCCAGCAGTCCGGCCCCGGGGGGGGGGAACACTGAAGCTTTCTTT
v_call: TRBV4-1; j_call: TRBJ2-5; clone_size: few; d_call: TRBD2; cdr3_aa: CASSQDPLAGARWYF; cdr3_nt: TGCGCCAGCAGCCAAGATCCGCTAGCGGGGGCCAGGTGGTACTTC
v_call: TRBV18; j_call: TRBJ2-3; clone_size: many; d_call: .; cdr3_aa: CASSRVSTDTQYF; cdr3_nt: TGTGCCAGCTCACGAGTTAGCACAGATACGCAGTATTTT
v_call: TRBV5-6; j_call: TRBJ1-1; clone_size: few; d_call: .; cdr3_aa: CASGLMTRVGEAFF; cdr3_nt: TGTGCCAGCGGTTTAATGACGAGGGTGGGTGAAGCTTTCTTT